This T cell receptor (beta chain) is from a study of blood T cell repertoires in COVID-19. Participants came from under 30 US areas, aged roughly 18 to 89 years. Self-reported history from a screening survey and questionnaire set each donor's cohort. Those designated as exposed participants met a COVID-19 case within 2 weeks before study entry. CDR1 and CDR2 (germline): WNHNN, SYGVQD (reference sequence). J lost 9 bases, V lost 6 bases, and 4 bases had no gene match. The length of the CDR3 is 13 residues. Methods used by the authors: Reference gene primer amplification yielded estimated nucleated cell counts. Assay: immunoSEQ multiplex PCR; the TCRdb copy retains only in-frame clones and omits some. V and J calls and clone size come straight from that table; D and trimming were deduced from the DNA. The sample contains 330,000 or so clones, about nine tenths of which appear only once.

Sequences were obtained from PBMCs or T cells enriched from blood (not recorded which). The source is a woman aged 30 to 39 who had been exposed to COVID-19. V and J are TRBV10-1 and TRBJ2-1; 11 bases align to TRBD1. In DNA, the CDR3 is TGCGCCAGCAGGAGGACAGGGGGCAGTGAGCAGTTCTTC. Its translation: CASRRTGGSEQFF.